These 27 T cell receptor beta chains were sequenced from one sample in a study of Ad26.COV2.S vaccination and SARS-CoV-2 variants. Generated by immunoSEQ multiplex PCR, the TCRdb table keeps only in-frame clones and is missing some. Found here are about 280,000 clones, around 87% of them singletons; the top ten hold under 4%. This sample's treatment: 15 to 20 received Ad26.COV2.S at low or high dose, single or two shots; 5 received placebo; per-sample allocation not given. Sampling occurred on day 63 after the first vaccine or placebo injection. The sample consisted of peripheral blood, taken in a trial of Ad26.COV2.S vaccine versus placebo. Receptors were obtained from a person aged 18-65 years who received the Ad26.COV2.S COVID-19 vaccine or a placebo.

This chain connects TRBV12-3 or TRBV12-4 to TRBJ2-2; D gene ambiguous. Trimming removed 6 bases from V and 4 bases from J, with 6 bases in between. This CDR3 spans 12 amino acids. CDR3 DNA sequence: TGTGCCAGCAGCGTATTCACCGGGGAGCTGTTTTTT. It encodes CASSVFTGELFF.

V usage is TRBV24-1 and J usage is TRBJ1-6; weak D call: TRBD1 (5 bases). The CDR3 is 13 residues long. Trimming removed 7 bases at V and 7 bases at J, with 10 bases between. Germline V gene sequence: CDR1 KGHDR, CDR2 SFDVKD. This CDR3 is CATREGRNSPLHF. CDR3 in DNA: TGTGCCACCAGGGAGGGGAGGAATTCACCCCTCCACTTT.

This sequence joins TRBV3-1 (or the pseudogene TRBV3-2) and TRBJ1-5, with TRBD1 matching over 10 bases. There are 17 residues in the CDR3. Germline-derived CDR1 and CDR2 are LGHDT and YNNKEL (reference sequence). Trimming removed 4 bases from V and 7 bases from J; junction bases left unmatched: 13. The DNA for the CDR3 is TGTGCCAGCAGCCCCGGCTTTAGACAGGGGGCTAACCAGCCCCAGCATTTT. It translates to CASSPGFRQGANQPQHF.

This clone has more than one count but fewer than ten. V gene TRBV5-1 combines with J gene TRBJ1-3; tentative D call: TRBD1 (6 bases). Germline-derived CDR1 and CDR2 are SGHRS and YFSETQ. CDR3 length: 16 amino acids. V was trimmed by 0 bases and J by 3 bases, leaving 13 bases between them. The CDR3 protein is CASSLALTGSGNTIYF. CDR3 nucleotide sequence: TGCGCCAGCAGCTTGGCCTTGACAGGTAGTGGAAACACCATATATTTT.

This clone occurred a few times. The chain couples TRBV5-1 to TRBJ1-6; 7 bases align to TRBD1. The CDR3 runs 15 residues. V was clipped by 4 bases and J by 10 bases; unmatched bases: 11. Per germline, CDR1 SGHRS and CDR2 YFSETQ. The CDR3 nucleotides are TGCGCCAGCAGCACGGAGACAGGGTCCGGATCACCCCTCCACTTT. Protein sequence: CASSTETGSGSPLHF.

This clone occurred once. The V and J genes are TRBV5-4 and TRBJ1-1; TRBD1 agrees at 9 bases. CDR3 length equals 14 residues. Germline-derived CDR1 and CDR2 are SGHNT and YYREEE (reference sequence). After removal of 5 bases from V and 3 bases from J, the junction contained 5 bases not matched to a gene. DNA of the CDR3: TGTGCCAGCAGGGGCGGACAGGGGTACACTGAAGCTTTCTTT. It codes for CASRGGQGYTEAFF.

This sequence joins TRBV7-9 and TRBJ1-5; TRBD1 aligns across 7 bases. The CDR3 runs 13 residues. Germline V gene sequence: CDR1 SEHNR, CDR2 FQNEAQ (reference sequence). With 5 bases clipped from V and 5 bases from J, the junction kept 3 bases outside the gene matches. The CDR3 spells CASSPGQYQPQHF. CDR3 in DNA: TGTGCCAGCAGCCCGGGACAGTATCAGCCCCAGCATTTT.

This rearrangement joins TRBV12-5 to TRBJ2-7; 7 bases are a match to TRBD2. The CDR3 spans 19 residues. V dropped 2 bases and J dropped 6; count of bases not matched to a gene: 22. Per the germline V gene, CDR1 is LGHNT and CDR2 is FRNRAP. CDR3 region: CASGLSYVAGPNYDFEQYF. The CDR3 bases are TGTGCTAGTGGTTTGTCGTACGTAGCGGGCCCTAATTATGATTTCGAGCAGTACTTC.

The genes are TRBV7-6 and TRBJ2-7, with TRBD2 as a possible D gene (5 bases). Trimming cost V 1 base and J 2 bases, with 12 bases left between them. The CDR3 has 15 residues. CDR1 and CDR2 from the germline V gene are SGHVS and FNYEAQ. Here the CDR3 DNA reads TGTGCCAGCAGCTTAGTGGAGGACCGAGCCTACGAGCAGTACTTC. This sequence encodes CASSLVEDRAYEQYF.

The chain has TRBV24-1 and TRBJ2-1; TRBD2 agrees at 9 bases. V dropped 1 base and J dropped 0; count of bases not matched to a gene: 9. Germline V gene data show CDR1 as KGHDR and CDR2 as SFDVKD. The CDR3 length is 19 residues. This CDR3 reads CATSDLALAGTSSYNEQFF. The DNA of the CDR3 is TGTGCCACCAGTGATTTAGCGCTAGCGGGAACCTCCTCCTACAATGAGCAGTTCTTC.

The chain joins TRBV19 to TRBJ1-1; TRBD1 is a possible D gene (5 bases). Trimming removed 5 bases at V and 6 bases at J, with 16 bases between. The CDR3 has 14 amino acids. Germline V CDR1 and CDR2: LNHDA, SQIVND (reference sequence). In DNA form, the CDR3 reads TGTGCCAGTAGTCCTTTGGCGGGGGACCCTGAAGCTTTCTTT. It is translated as CASSPLAGDPEAFF.

This clone was seen a few times. This chain connects TRBV10-3 to TRBJ2-7; D is undetermined. Germline V gene lookup returns CDR1 ENHRY and CDR2 SYGVKD. The germline V and J ends were trimmed by 0 bases and 3 bases, with 6 bases remaining between them. This CDR3 has 13 amino acids. The chain's CDR3 is CAISESHVYEQYF. Here the CDR3 DNA reads TGTGCCATCAGTGAGTCCCACGTCTACGAGCAGTACTTC.

This chain links TRBV6-5 with TRBJ1-6, with D hard to call. This CDR3 has 13 amino acids. The germline V and J ends were trimmed by 1 base and 8 bases, with 6 bases remaining between them. In germline, CDR1 is MNHEY, CDR2 SVGAGI. The CDR3 here is CASSYFLDSPLHF. The CDR3 DNA sequence: TGTGCCAGCAGTTACTTCCTAGATTCACCCCTCCACTTT.

V is TRBV11-2 and J is TRBJ2-1, with 7 bases that match TRBD1. This CDR3 is built from 14 residues. Germline assignment: CDR1 SGHAT and CDR2 FQNNGV. V shed 4 bases, J shed 4 bases, and the junction held 4 bases outside the gene matches. CDR3 DNA sequence: TGTGCCAGCAGCTCGGGACAGTTATACAATGAGCAGTTCTTC. It codes for CASSSGQLYNEQFF.

The chain employs TRBV4-1 and TRBJ2-3, with 9 nucleotides matching TRBD2. With 4 bases clipped from V and 5 bases from J, the junction kept 19 bases outside the gene matches. The CDR3 totals 19 residues. Per germline, CDR1 MGHRA and CDR2 YSYEKL. CDR3 sequence: CASSLGRWRGGGKEDTQYF. In DNA form, the CDR3 reads TGCGCCAGCAGCCTCGGGAGGTGGCGGGGGGGCGGTAAGGAAGATACGCAGTATTTT.

The chain has TRBV25-1 and TRBJ2-7; the D gene could be TRBD1 or TRBD2 (5 bases each). Trimming took off 3 bases at V and 5 bases at J, with 17 bases between the two ends. The CDR3 has 15 residues. In germline, CDR1 is MGHDK, CDR2 SYGVNS. The CDR3 here is CASSDLGSGTDEQYF. The CDR3 coding sequence is TGTGCCAGCAGTGATCTAGGATCGGGGACCGACGAGCAGTACTTC.

As regards this clone: Other nucleotide sequences from this sample produce the same CDR3. V gene TRBV6-5 combines with J gene TRBJ2-5; D perhaps matches TRBD1 (6 bases). Germline V gene data show CDR1 as MNHEY and CDR2 as SVGAGI. The CDR3 loop spans 14 amino acids. The germline V and J ends were trimmed by 0 bases and 1 base, with 6 bases remaining between them. For the CDR3, the DNA is TGTGCCAGCAGTTACTCGGGGGCCCAAGAGACCCAGTACTTC. Protein: CASSYSGAQETQYF.

The CDR3 protein is CASARDTANEKLFF. The CDR3 nucleotides are TGTGCCAGCGCACGGGACACAGCTAATGAAAAACTGTTTTTT. The chain carries TRBV6-5 and TRBJ1-4; weak D call: TRBD1 (6 bases). The V gene's germline CDR1 is MNHEY and CDR2 SVGAGI. The V and J ends lost 8 bases and 3 bases respectively, with 13 bases between them. The CDR3 spans 14 residues.

V usage is TRBV19 and J usage is TRBJ1-6; the match to TRBD1 covers 10 bases. There are 15 residues in the CDR3. CDR1 and CDR2 from the germline V gene are LNHDA and SQIVND (reference sequence). V was pared by 9 bases and J by 14 bases, with 16 bases of the junction left unmatched. The CDR3: CASQWSGTGATTLHF. CDR3 sequence (DNA): TGTGCCAGCCAGTGGTCCGGGACAGGGGCAACCACCCTCCACTTT.

V gene TRBV7-2 combines with J gene TRBJ1-2; possible D gene TRBD1, 6 bases. Looked up from germline, CDR1 is SGHTA and CDR2 is FQGNSA. V was shortened by 5 bases and J by 7 bases, with 11 bases between the two germline ends. The CDR3 spans 12 residues. DNA for the CDR3: TGTGCCAGCAGCCCATACAGGGCTGGCTACACCTTC. It is translated as CASSPYRAGYTF.

The chain has TRBV9 and TRBJ2-3; 7 bases are a match to TRBD2. V lost 0 bases, J lost 2 bases, and 12 bases stayed unmatched. The CDR3 contains 18 residues. Per germline, CDR1 SGDLS and CDR2 YYNGEE. This chain's CDR3 is CASSVVGGGTQVTDTQYF. The CDR3 DNA follows: TGTGCCAGCAGCGTAGTTGGGGGGGGGACCCAGGTCACAGATACGCAGTATTTT.

This clone was counted between two and nine times. V usage is TRBV5-4 and J usage is TRBJ2-1; the match to TRBD1 covers 7 bases. CDR1 is SGHNT, CDR2 YYREEE, per germline (reference sequence). This CDR3 comprises 13 residues. V lost 1 base to trimming and J lost 6 bases; unmatched junction nucleotides: 1. Written as DNA, the CDR3 is TGTGCCAGCAGCTTGTCAGGGGGCAATGAGCAGTTCTTC. Translated: CASSLSGGNEQFF.

This chain joins TRBV5-6 and TRBJ2-7, with D unclear. V was clipped by 0 bases and J by 0 bases, with 4 bases between them. This CDR3 is built from 13 residues. Germline V gives CDR1 SGHDT, CDR2 YYEEEE. The CDR3 sequence: CASSLEFSYEQYF. The DNA for the CDR3 is TGTGCCAGCAGCTTGGAGTTCTCCTACGAGCAGTACTTC.

This chain connects TRBV7-3 to TRBJ2-7; weak D call: TRBD1 (6 bases). The germline V gene has CDR1 SGHTA and CDR2 FQGTGA. The V and J ends lost 7 bases and 5 bases respectively, with 15 bases between them. This CDR3 contains 13 residues. The CDR3 reads CASNLGQWDEQYF. CDR3 DNA sequence: TGTGCCAGCAACCTAGGACAGTGGGACGAGCAGTACTTC.

This clone was recorded only once. V gene TRBV5-1 combines with J gene TRBJ2-3, with 7 bases that match TRBD1. This CDR3 has 15 amino acids. Looked up from germline, CDR1 is SGHRS and CDR2 is YFSETQ. The junction had 7 bases not matched to a gene; V was cut back by 4 bases and J by 2 bases. The CDR3 is CASSRTGGSTDTQYF. CDR3 DNA: TGCGCCAGCAGCCGGACAGGTGGTTCCACAGATACGCAGTATTTT.

The chain combines TRBV9 with TRBJ1-1, with D maybe TRBD1 (6 bases). Germline CDR1 reads SGDLS; CDR2 reads YYNGEE. V dropped 2 bases and J dropped 4 bases, with 12 bases sitting between them. The CDR3 is 14 amino acids. The CDR3 loop reads CASSVGEGGTEAFF. The CDR3 nucleotides are TGTGCCAGCAGCGTGGGGGAAGGGGGCACTGAAGCTTTCTTT.

The chain uses TRBV27 and TRBJ2-1; TRBD1 or TRBD2 may be the D gene (6 bases each). Trimming left V 6 bases short and J 10 bases short, with 19 bases between. CDR1 is MNHEY, CDR2 SMNVEV, per germline (reference sequence). The CDR3 loop spans 14 amino acids. CDR3 in DNA: TGTGCCAGCAGCTTCGACCCGGGGGCGTTCGAGCAGTTCTTC. Translation: CASSFDPGAFEQFF.